This T cell receptor (beta chain) came from a study of read filtering for tumor transcriptome and immune sequencing. Study context: The cohort had over 16 men and approximately 15 women aged roughly 47 to 85, mean roughly 65 years. The study's findings and limits: Sorted CD138-negative bone marrow cells were not purified T cells.

CDR3 length equals 15 residues. Germline V CDR1 and CDR2: LGHDT, YNNKEL (reference sequence). Unmatched junction bases numbered 8, after V lost 4 bases and J lost 7 bases. This clonotype was recorded at least ten times. Its antigen is not identified. Molecular barcoded adaptors covering alpha/delta and beta/gamma chains were used on roughly 400 ng RNA. TCRdb reprocessed the reads via MiXCR and lists one record per CDR3 protein. Of fewer than 90,000 distinct CDR3 sequences in the sample, 9% to 15% were seen once. The specimen sequenced was a population of CD138-negative cells sorted from bone marrow. The sequence came from a donor aged 40 or over with multiple myeloma. The chain is built from TRBV3-1 and TRBJ2-7; 12 bases align to TRBD2. DNA for the CDR3: TGTGCCAGCAGCCCCAGACTAGCGGGAGTTGGAGAGCAGTACTTC. This codes for CASSPRLAGVGEQYF.